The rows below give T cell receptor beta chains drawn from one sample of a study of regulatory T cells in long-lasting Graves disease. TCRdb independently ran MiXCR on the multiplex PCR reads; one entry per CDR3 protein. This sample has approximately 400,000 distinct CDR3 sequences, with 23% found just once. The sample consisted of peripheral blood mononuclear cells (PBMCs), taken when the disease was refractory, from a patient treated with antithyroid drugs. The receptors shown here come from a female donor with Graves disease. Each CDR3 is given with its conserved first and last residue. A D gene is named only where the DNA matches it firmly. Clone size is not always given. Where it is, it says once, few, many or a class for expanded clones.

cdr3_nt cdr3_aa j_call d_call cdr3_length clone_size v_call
TGCAGTGCTAGAGATCTTCCGGGTCGTGCTTTCTTT CSARDLPGRAFF TRBJ1-1 - 12 many TRBV20-1
TGCGCCAGCAGCGCAAGCAGGGGTCGGGGCACTGAAGCTTTCTTT CASSASRGRGTEAFF TRBJ1-1 - 15 many TRBV5-1
TGTGCCAGCAGCTTCCAGGGCGTCTACGAGCAGTACTTC CASSFQGVYEQYF TRBJ2-7 - 13 many TRBV7-9
TGTGCCAGCAGCCAGCGTACAGGGGGGTACGAGCAGTACTTC CASSQRTGGYEQYF TRBJ2-7 TRBD1 14 many TRBV7-2
TGCAGTGCTAGAGGGAACTACGGGACCTACAATGAGCAGTTCTTC CSARGNYGTYNEQFF TRBJ2-1 - 15 many TRBV20-1
TGTGCCAGCCGCATCTCGGGGAGGCGGACTGAAGCTTTCTTT CASRISGRRTEAFF TRBJ1-1 - 14 few TRBV11-2
TGTGCCAGCAGTGAGACCGGTGCCGAGGAGCTGTTTTTT CASSETGAEELFF TRBJ2-2 - 13 - TRBV6-4
TGCAGTGCTAGAGCGGACATGGGGAACTATGGCTACACCTTC CSARADMGNYGYTF TRBJ1-2 - 14 - TRBV20-1
TGTGCCAGCATCAACAGGGGCCCCTCTGAAAGATATAGCAATCAGCCCCAGCATTTT CASINRGPSERYSNQPQHF TRBJ1-5 TRBD1 19 many TRBV28
TGTGCCACCAGTGATTTGAACTACAGGGTTGGTGGGGAGCTGTTTTTT CATSDLNYRVGGELFF TRBJ2-2 - 16 few TRBV24-1
TGTGCCAGCAGCCCCACCGGGAGAAATGAAAAACTGTTTTTT CASSPTGRNEKLFF TRBJ1-4 - 14 many TRBV12-3/TRBV12-4
TGTGCCAGTGATGGCGGGAGAAACACTGAAGCTTTCTTT CASDGGRNTEAFF TRBJ1-1 - 13 - TRBV19
TGTGCCAGCAGCCAAGATCAAAGAAAACTGTTTTTT CASSQDQRKLFF TRBJ1-4 - 12 many TRBV3-1
TGTGCCAGTAGTCCAGACAGGTGGCAGCCCCAGCATTTT CASSPDRWQPQHF TRBJ1-5 - 13 - TRBV19
TGCAGTGCCCCGTCCGACAGGGCCGCTGAAGCTTTCTTT CSAPSDRAAEAFF TRBJ1-1 TRBD1 13 - TRBV20-1
TGCGCCAGCAGCCAAGGGGTAGCGGGAAGGGAGACCCAGTACTTC CASSQGVAGRETQYF TRBJ2-5 TRBD2 15 many TRBV4-3
TGTGCCAGCAGAGGGATAGCGGGTGCCCGGGAGACCCAGTACTTC CASRGIAGARETQYF TRBJ2-5 TRBD2 15 many TRBV27
TGTGCCAGTTCGGGACTAGCGGGAGCAACCGGGGAGCTGTTTTTT CASSGLAGATGELFF TRBJ2-2 TRBD2 15 - TRBV19
TGTGCCAGCACCCCGGGCACAGGGGCTCGAGCTTTCTTT CASTPGTGARAFF TRBJ1-1 TRBD1 13 - TRBV6-2/TRBV6-3
TGTGCCAGCAGTTTACAAGCCAAAAACATTCAGTACTTC CASSLQAKNIQYF TRBJ2-4 - 13 many TRBV28
TGTGCCAGCAGCTTTTCATTTTTGGCGTCAGAGTCCTACGAGCAGTACTTC CASSFSFLASESYEQYF TRBJ2-7 - 17 - TRBV27
TGCAGTGCTAGCCGGTCGACTCGTAAAGAGCAGTTCTTC CSASRSTRKEQFF TRBJ2-1 - 13 - TRBV20-1
TGTGCCAGTAGTATAGGGCCCCCAGGACTAGCGGGACAAGAGACCCAGTACTTC CASSIGPPGLAGQETQYF TRBJ2-5 TRBD2 18 - TRBV19
TGTGGTTCTAAAATCGGCTACTCTGGAAACACCATATATTTT CGSKIGYSGNTIYF TRBJ1-3 - 14 few TRBV28
TGCAGTGCTAGGGCTAGCGGGACTGACGAGCAGTACTTC CSARASGTDEQYF TRBJ2-7 TRBD2 13 many TRBV20-1
TGTGCCATCAGTGAATCTCCAGATACGCAGTATTTT CAISESPDTQYF TRBJ2-3 - 12 - TRBV10-3
TGCAGTGCTAGAAGAAGAGCGGGGGGGATCTACGAGCAGTACTTC CSARRRAGGIYEQYF TRBJ2-7 TRBD2 15 few TRBV20-1
TGTGCCAGCAGTTTCGCCGACTCTGGGGCCAACGTCCTGACTTTC CASSFADSGANVLTF TRBJ2-6 - 15 many TRBV27
TGCGCCAGCAGCGCGACAGGGGAGGGCAATCAGCCCCAGCATTTT CASSATGEGNQPQHF TRBJ1-5 TRBD1 15 many TRBV5-1
TGTGCCAGCAGCTCGGACAGTCGATACGAGCAGTACTTC CASSSDSRYEQYF TRBJ2-7 - 13 - TRBV5-6
TGCAGTGCTAGAGATACGCCTAGCCGCGGGGAGCTGTTTTTT CSARDTPSRGELFF TRBJ2-2 - 14 once TRBV20-1
TGTGCCAGCAGCCCGGGACAGGGGTATTGGGCTTTCTTT CASSPGQGYWAFF TRBJ1-1 TRBD1 13 many TRBV2
TGCAGTGCCCCGGAAGGGGTGAACACTGAAGCTTTCTTT CSAPEGVNTEAFF TRBJ1-1 - 13 - TRBV20-1
TGTGCCACCAGCAGAGATCTGGGCTCCGGACTCGAGCAGTACTTC CATSRDLGSGLEQYF TRBJ2-7 - 15 few TRBV15
TGTGCCAGCAGCTCATGGGTAGCGGGGTCGAACACCGGGGAGCTGTTTTTT CASSSWVAGSNTGELFF TRBJ2-2 TRBD2 17 few TRBV7-9
TGCAGTGCTAGCGAGACAGGGGAGGACTATGGCTACACCTTC CSASETGEDYGYTF TRBJ1-2 TRBD1 14 - TRBV20-1
TGCGCCAGCAGCATTTTGGACGGAACCTACGAGCAGTACTTC CASSILDGTYEQYF TRBJ2-7 - 14 - TRBV5-1
TGTGCCAGTAGTCGCCAAGTCGAGGCTTATGGCTACACCTTC CASSRQVEAYGYTF TRBJ1-2 - 14 few TRBV19
TGTGCCAGCAGTTGCCCTTGTTCGAACACCGGGGAGCTGTTTTTT CASSCPCSNTGELFF TRBJ2-2 - 15 - TRBV27
TGTGCCTGGTTGATTAACCACGTGGCTTTCTTT CAWLINHVAFF TRBJ1-1 - 11 - TRBV30
TGTGCCAGCGGCAATACGGGAGCCAAAAACATTCAGTACTTC CASGNTGAKNIQYF TRBJ2-4 - 14 few TRBV11-2
TGTGCCACCCACCCGGGAGGGACCTACGAGCAGTACTTC CATHPGGTYEQYF TRBJ2-7 TRBD2 13 many TRBV10-3
TGTGCCTGGAGTCCTGTTGTGGTAGGCACTGAAGCTTTCTTT CAWSPVVVGTEAFF TRBJ1-1 - 14 few TRBV30
TGTGCCAGCTCACCGGGACTGATTTCAACTAATGAAAAACTGTTTTTT CASSPGLISTNEKLFF TRBJ1-4 - 16 - TRBV18
TGCAGTGCTACATGGACAGCGAACGCTGAAGCTTTCTTT CSATWTANAEAFF TRBJ1-1 - 13 few TRBV20-1
TGTGCCAGCAGTGGACGGACAGGGGGTAACTCACCCCTCCACTTT CASSGRTGGNSPLHF TRBJ1-6 TRBD1 15 few TRBV2
TGTGCTTCCGCAGGAGCGGGAGTTGGGGAGCTGTTTTTT CASAGAGVGELFF TRBJ2-2 TRBD2 13 few TRBV10-3
TGTGCCAGCAGCTGGGGGACGGGACAGGGTGCTTCGTATGGCTACACCTTC CASSWGTGQGASYGYTF TRBJ1-2 TRBD1 17 few TRBV5-6
TGTGCCAGCAGCTCTCGGACTAGAGGCAATGAGCAGTTCTTC CASSSRTRGNEQFF TRBJ2-1 TRBD2 14 few TRBV7-2
TGTGCCAGCAGTCACCTAACGGAGACCCAGTACTTC CASSHLTETQYF TRBJ2-5 - 12 few TRBV7-3
TGTGCCAGCAGCCTTCGACAGACTAATGAAAAACTGTTTTTT CASSLRQTNEKLFF TRBJ1-4 - 14 - TRBV3-1
TGTGCCAGCAGTTATGGCGGGCCCCAAGAGACCCAGTACTTC CASSYGGPQETQYF TRBJ2-5 - 14 many TRBV28
TGTGCCAGCAGAGCCTGGGACAGGGAGGGTCAGCCCCAGCATTTT CASRAWDREGQPQHF TRBJ1-5 TRBD1 15 few TRBV6-2/TRBV6-3
TGTTTGTCGGGGGCAGAGGGAAACTATGGCTACACCTTC CLSGAEGNYGYTF TRBJ1-2 - 13 many TRBV28
TGCAGTGCGTCGAGCGGGAGGAACACCGGGGAGCTGTTTTTT CSASSGRNTGELFF TRBJ2-2 TRBD2 14 - TRBV20-1
TGTGCCAGCAGCACCCGGGACCACCAAGAGACCCAGTACTTC CASSTRDHQETQYF TRBJ2-5 - 14 - TRBV14
TGTGCCTGTATCCCGGAATATGTTTCCTACGAGCAGTACTTC CACIPEYVSYEQYF TRBJ2-7 - 14 - TRBV30